Described below is a single T cell receptor (beta chain) sequence and its context. This record belongs to a study of PD-L1 blockade in urothelial cancer. About the study: Men with urothelial cancer arising in the bladder made up about 85% of the roughly 29 patients.

Data came from immunoSEQ multiplex PCR; TCRdb stores just in-frame clones and leaves some out. Of around 51,000 clones listed, roughly 86% are singletons. V dropped 3 bases and J dropped 9; count of bases not matched to a gene: 10. Germline CDR1 GTSNPN, CDR2 SVGIG (reference sequence). This CDR3 is 14 amino acids long. The sample was PBMCs, taken around atezolizumab (anti-PD-L1) treatment. The clonotype originates from a man aged 60 to 75 with urothelial cancer. The chain recombines TRBV30 with TRBJ2-7, with 11 bases identical to TRBD1. The CDR3 region is CAWSTGTGGLGQYF. Written as DNA, the CDR3 is TGTGCCTGGAGCACCGGGACAGGGGGGCTTGGGCAGTACTTC.